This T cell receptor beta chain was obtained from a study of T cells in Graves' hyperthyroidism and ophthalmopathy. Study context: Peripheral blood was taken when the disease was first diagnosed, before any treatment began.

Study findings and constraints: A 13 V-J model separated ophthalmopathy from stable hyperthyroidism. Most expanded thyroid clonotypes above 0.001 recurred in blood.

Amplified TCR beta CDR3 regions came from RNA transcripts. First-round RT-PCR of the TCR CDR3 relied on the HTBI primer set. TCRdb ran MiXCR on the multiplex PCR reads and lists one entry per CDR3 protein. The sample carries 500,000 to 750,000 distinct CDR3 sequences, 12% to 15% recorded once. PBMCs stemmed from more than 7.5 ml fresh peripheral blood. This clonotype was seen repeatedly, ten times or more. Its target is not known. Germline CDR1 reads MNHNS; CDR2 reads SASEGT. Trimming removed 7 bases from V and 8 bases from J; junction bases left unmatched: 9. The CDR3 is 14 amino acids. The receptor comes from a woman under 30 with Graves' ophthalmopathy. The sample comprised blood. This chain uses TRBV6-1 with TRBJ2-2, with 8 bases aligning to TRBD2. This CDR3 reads CASISGTRGGELFF. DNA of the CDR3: TGTGCCAGCATTTCCGGGACTAGGGGAGGGGAGCTGTTTTTT.